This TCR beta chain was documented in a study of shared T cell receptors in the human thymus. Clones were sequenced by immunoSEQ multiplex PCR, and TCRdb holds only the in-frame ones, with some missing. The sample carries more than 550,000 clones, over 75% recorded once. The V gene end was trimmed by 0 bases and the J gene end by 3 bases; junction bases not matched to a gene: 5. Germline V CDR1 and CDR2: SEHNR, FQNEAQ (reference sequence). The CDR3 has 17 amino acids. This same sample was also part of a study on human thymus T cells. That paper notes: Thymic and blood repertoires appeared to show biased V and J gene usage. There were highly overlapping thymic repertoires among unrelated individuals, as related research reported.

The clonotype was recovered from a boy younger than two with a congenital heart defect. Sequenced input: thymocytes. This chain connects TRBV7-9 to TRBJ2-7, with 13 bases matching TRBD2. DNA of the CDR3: TGTGCCAGCAGCTTAGCCCGGACTAGCGGGAGTAACTACGAGCAGTACTTC. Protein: CASSLARTSGSNYEQYF.